The following is a T cell receptor beta chain sequence with its context. The antigen is unknown. The germline V and J ends were trimmed by 8 bases and 7 bases, with 5 bases remaining between them. This CDR3 has 9 amino acids. The germline gives CDR1 SEHNR, CDR2 FQNEAQ (reference sequence). The data stem from a study of cytomegalovirus exposure and HLA in healthy donors. Study-wide results and caveats: Association with HLA alleles at 0.05 false discovery rate was found for about 17,000 TCR beta sequences in a later analysis.

PCR employed 60 Vbeta and 13 Jbeta primers. Generated by immunoSEQ multiplex PCR, the TCRdb table keeps only in-frame clones and is missing some. The sample includes over 75,000 clones, approximately 80% of them seen just once. The V gene is TRBV7-9, the J gene TRBJ1-1; D remains unclear. The sample consisted of PBMCs. The source is a male donor in good health and CMV-seropositive. CDR3 region: CASDYEAFF. The DNA for the CDR3 is TGTGCCAGCGACTATGAAGCTTTCTTT.